The sample holds many counts of the clone carrying this T cell receptor beta chain. The entry originates in a study of regulatory T cells in long-lasting Graves disease. Time point of the sample: newly diagnosed GD, antithyroid drugs for less than 3 months. Extracted RNA from PBMCs served as the source of the TCR library. CDR1 and CDR2 (germline): DFQATT, SNEGSKA (reference sequence). The CDR3 extends over 14 amino acids. V was clipped by 1 base and J by 2 bases, with 12 bases between them. With iRepertoire HTBI primers and Arm-PCR of CDR3 regions, TCR beta libraries were built. TCRdb reanalysed the multiplex PCR reads using MiXCR and keeps one entry per CDR3 protein. The repertoire holds more than 450,000 distinct CDR3 sequences, with more than 10% as singletons. The sample was also reused in another study, on T cells in Graves' hyperthyroidism and ophthalmopathy.

Here the sequenced sample was peripheral blood mononuclear cells (PBMCs), taken at new diagnosis, from a patient treated with antithyroid drugs. The clonotype originates from a woman in her thirties with Graves disease. This chain joins TRBV20-1 and TRBJ2-7; D remains unclear. CDR3 loop: CSARGPVSPYEQYF. The CDR3 nucleotides read TGCAGTGCTAGAGGTCCAGTTAGCCCCTACGAGCAGTACTTC.